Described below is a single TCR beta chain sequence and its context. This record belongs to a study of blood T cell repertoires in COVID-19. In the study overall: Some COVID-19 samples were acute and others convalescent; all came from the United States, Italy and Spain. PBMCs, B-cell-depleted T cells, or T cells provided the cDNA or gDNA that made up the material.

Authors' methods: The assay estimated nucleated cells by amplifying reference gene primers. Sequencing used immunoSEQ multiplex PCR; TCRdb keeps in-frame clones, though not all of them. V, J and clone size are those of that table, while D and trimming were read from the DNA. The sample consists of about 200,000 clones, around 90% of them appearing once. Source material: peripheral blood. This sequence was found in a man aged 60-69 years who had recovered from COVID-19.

CDR3 in amino acids: CASSLWGREDQPQHF. As DNA, the CDR3 is TGCGCCAGCAGCTTGTGGGGCAGGGAAGATCAGCCCCAGCATTTT. This sequence joins TRBV5-1 and TRBJ1-5, with D possibly matching TRBD1 (5 bases). The CDR3 extends over 15 amino acids. Germline V gives CDR1 SGHRS, CDR2 YFSETQ. Trimming pared 1 base from V and 5 bases from J, leaving 13 bases between.